This T cell receptor beta chain was identified during a study of STAT3 mutations in large granular lymphocyte leukemia (dated by TCRdb to about 2019). In the study overall: Canonical activating STAT3 mutations were detected in roughly half of the longitudinally sequenced T-LGLL patients. For each patient, sequencing was performed at an average of approximately 4 time points, with a range of 2 to 8 samplings. Serial deep sequencing of TCRbeta CDR3 and STAT3 was performed in patients with T-cell large granular lymphocyte leukemia to reconstruct clonal hierarchy and dynamics. From an initial cohort of approximately 200 LGL patients, 15 to 20 representative T-LGLL cases were chosen for longitudinal sequencing of TCRbeta and STAT3. Over half of the T-LGLL patients were given one or more immunosuppressive therapy regimens, and around 40% of those treated had a hematologic response. As controls, the study also included longitudinal sequencing of a couple of patients with natural killer LGL leukemia.

With respect to this clone: There is no known antigen for this receptor. No much larger clone exists at a distance of one base, and base qualities are not known.

The same DNA, extracted from blood mononuclear cells, served for both TCR sequencing and STAT3 sequencing. TCRbeta libraries were sequenced on an Illumina MiSeq, averaging about 38,000 productive templates per sample. Multiplex PCR amplification was used to generate TCRbeta CDR3 libraries with the immunoSEQ assay. Per the authors' processing: Repertoire diversity was computed as previously defined, with values near 0 indicating extremely monoclonal samples. The source is immuneACCESS, and TCRdb retained only in-frame sequences with V and J called. Part of the clones is not carried over; for the studies checked, unresolved V genes explain less than half of this, and the remainder is unexplained. V and J calls and clone size are given by that table; D and trimming were obtained from the DNA. Across this sample there are about 42,000 clones, with roughly 81% seen only once. The leading ten clones occupy around 0.43% of the sample.

The paper as a whole reports these results and caveats: Because codominant clonotypes persisted in some patients, a small but highly pathogenic clone may have been missed. Several patients had a dominant TCR clone burden greater than the STAT3 mutant burden, which suggests that the STAT3 mutation arose secondarily within a clone that had already expanded. At least one immunodominant TCRbeta clonotype was identified in every T-LGLL patient, and multiple immunodominant subclonotypes were identified in about half of the T-LGLL patients. Variable intervals between samplings and differing treatment regimens complicated linking therapy response to changes in TCR clonal burden. Because no samples were available when a clone first appeared, clonal expansion had to be inferred from samplings taken at other points. TCR clonotype switching after therapy was seen in about 35% of the 18 patients, with all newly emerging clones being STAT3 wild type.

The TCR originated in a human donor with T large granular lymphocyte leukemia. Some clones in this sample may be carry-over from other donors' samples. Input material: PBMCs.

The CDR3 region: CASSPQGRYGYTF. The DNA sequence is given as TGTGCCAGCAGCCCACAGGGCAGGTATGGCTACACCTTC. The chain couples TRBV7-9 to TRBJ1-2; the D segment could be TRBD1, given 6 matching bases. V was cut back by 5 bases and J by 5 bases, leaving a gap of 12 bases between them. The cysteine opens and the phenylalanine closes a CDR3 of 13 amino acids. Only CDR3 DNA is held: 39 bases, read in frame from base 1. The germline V gene (reference sequence) sets CDR1 to SEHNR and CDR2 to FQNEAQ.